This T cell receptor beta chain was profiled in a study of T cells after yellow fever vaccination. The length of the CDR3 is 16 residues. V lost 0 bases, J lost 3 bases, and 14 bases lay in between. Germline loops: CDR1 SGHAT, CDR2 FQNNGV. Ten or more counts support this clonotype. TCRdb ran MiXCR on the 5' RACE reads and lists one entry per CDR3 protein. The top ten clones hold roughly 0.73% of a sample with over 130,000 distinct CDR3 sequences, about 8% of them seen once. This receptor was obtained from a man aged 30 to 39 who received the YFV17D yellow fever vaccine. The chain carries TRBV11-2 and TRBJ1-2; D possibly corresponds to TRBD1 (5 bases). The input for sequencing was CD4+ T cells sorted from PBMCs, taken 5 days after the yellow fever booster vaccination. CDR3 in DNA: TGTGCCAGCAGCTTAGATGGGCCAGGGAGATACTATGGCTACACCTTC. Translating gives CASSLDGPGRYYGYTF.